Reported below is one T cell receptor beta chain. Its specificity is not known. The sample comes from a study of cytomegalovirus exposure and HLA in healthy donors. Primers for the PCR totalled 60 Vbeta and 13 Jbeta. Here immunoSEQ multiplex PCR was the method, and the copy in TCRdb shows in-frame clones only, minus some. Among roughly 240,000 clones listed, roughly 84% were seen once. The CDR3 has 13 residues. V dropped 4 bases and J dropped 6; count of bases not matched to a gene: 4. Germline CDR1 reads WSHSY; CDR2 reads SAAADI. General study findings and limits: Across donors, sequencing depth was assumed by presence/absence analyses to be roughly uniform. Later analysis demonstrated an association between a missense DCLRE1C variant and TCR beta V- and J-gene trimming. Previously analyzed data showed that most TCR beta V segments were productive at a frequency of about 87% or about 30%. Most CMV-associated TCR beta chains were later found to appear HLA-restricted.

The rearrangement links TRBV10-2 to TRBJ1-2; 8 positions match TRBD1. The receptor's source is a girl aged 2 to 9 in good health and CMV-seronegative. Sequencing input: PBMCs. Here the CDR3 DNA reads TGCGCCAGCAGTGTCAGGACAGGGAATGGCTACACCTTC. Amino acids: CASSVRTGNGYTF.